The 30 T cell receptor beta chains listed next were all sequenced from one sample in a study of T-cell reconstitution after alpha-beta-depleted transplantation in children (dated by TCRdb to 2016 to 2017). Preparation of the library involved PCR. The instrument was an Illumina HiSeq 2500. TCR libraries were prepared with molecular barcoding, using unique molecular identifiers to normalize TCRbeta repertoire quantification. The raw public data were reprocessed by TCRdb itself: fastp quality trimming at Q25, MiXCR clonotype calling, in-frame beta chains only. Rows are combined by CDR3 protein, so each entry shows the most common genes and DNA. The sample table shows about 200,000 distinct CDR3 sequences, and approximately 17% are seen once. Roughly two fifths of the sample belongs to the ten largest clones. In light of the paper, this sample's treatment or condition label describes: allogeneic hematopoietic cell transplantation with graft depleted of TCRalphabeta T cells and CD19 B cells.

The source was PBMCs, mostly from graft donor cells, collected 360 days after TCRalphabeta/CD19-depleted stem cell transplant. The receptors come from a male patient between 2 and 15 years old who had a stem cell transplant for acute lymphoblastic leukemia, so the T cells may come from the graft donor.

This clonotype was counted a few times. This chain connects TRBV12-3 or TRBV12-4 to TRBJ1-5; D gene unclear. Trimming took 5 bases from V and 0 from J, leaving 8 bases between them. The CDR3 length is 14 residues. As DNA, the CDR3 is TGTGCCAGCAGTCCGGAGCATAGCAATCAGCCCCAGCATTTT. As protein: CASSPEHSNQPQHF.

This clonotype was counted many times. V usage is TRBV4-3 and J usage is TRBJ1-4; TRBD1 matches at 7 bases. CDR3 length: 15 amino acids. CDR1 is LGHNA, CDR2 YSLEER, per germline. Trimming took 2 bases from V and 8 from J; bases not matched to a gene: 8. CDR3 protein: CASSQTRQGGEKLFF. CDR3 nucleotide sequence: TGCGCCAGCAGCCAAACTCGACAGGGAGGCGAAAAACTGTTTTTT.

This sequence joins TRBV14 and TRBJ2-1, with 8 bases identical to TRBD2. The CDR3 has 16 amino acids. CDR1 and CDR2 (germline): SGHDN, FVKESK. J was trimmed by 3 bases and V by 4 bases; bases with no gene match: 8. The CDR3 DNA is TGTGCCAGCAGCCCTTTAGCGGGGAGATACTACAATGAGCAGTTCTTC. Encoded protein: CASSPLAGRYYNEQFF.

This clonotype was counted only a few times. V is TRBV6-5 and J is TRBJ2-7; D not resolved. The CDR3 is made up of 14 amino acids. Per germline, CDR1 MNHEY and CDR2 SVGAGI. Deletions cut 4 bases from V and 0 bases from J, with 10 bases between. Here the CDR3 reads CASSSTQSSYEQYF. The CDR3 DNA is TGTGCCAGCAGTTCCACACAGAGCTCCTACGAGCAGTACTTC.

The genes are TRBV12-3 or TRBV12-4 and TRBJ1-2, with 8 bases lining up with TRBD1. The CDR3 runs 16 residues. The V and J ends lost 3 bases and 4 bases, in that order; junction bases with no gene match: 10. The CDR3 spells CASSFPDRGRSYGYTF. CDR3 in DNA: TGTGCCAGCAGTTTTCCAGACAGGGGAAGAAGCTATGGCTACACCTTC.

The J gene is TRBJ1-1, the V gene TRBV6-5; 9 bases match TRBD1. The V segment lost 0 bases and the J segment 1 base; nucleotides outside the gene matches: 6. The germline gives CDR1 MNHEY, CDR2 SVGAGI. This CDR3 comprises 17 residues. CDR3 protein: CASSYSIGQGRNTEAFF. DNA of the CDR3: TGTGCCAGCAGTTACTCGATTGGACAGGGGAGGAACACTGAAGCTTTCTTT.

The chain has TRBV16 and TRBJ2-7, with 9 bases matching TRBD1. Per germline, CDR1 KGHSY and CDR2 FQNENV. The CDR3 contains 14 residues. The V and J ends lost 4 bases and 3 bases, in that order; junction bases with no gene match: 4. Here the CDR3 DNA reads TGTGCCAGCAGCCGAGGACAGGGGTTCTACGAGCAGTACTTC. This codes for CASSRGQGFYEQYF.

In its sample, this clonotype was seen a few times. The chain joins TRBV7-2 to TRBJ1-1, with D maybe TRBD1 (6 bases). CDR1 is SGHTA and CDR2 is FQGNSA in the germline V gene. This CDR3 is 14 amino acids long. V was pared by 1 base and J by 4 bases, with 10 bases between. The CDR3 is CASSLVQGSTEAFF. CDR3 nucleotide sequence: TGTGCCAGCAGCTTAGTCCAGGGGAGCACTGAAGCTTTCTTT.

J is TRBJ2-2 and V is TRBV28; unclear D gene. The CDR3 runs 14 residues. CDR1 MDHEN and CDR2 SYDVKM come from the germline V gene. Trimming took 2 bases from V and 9 from J, leaving 13 bases between them. The CDR3 nucleotides read TGTGCCAGCAGTTTACGTGCTTCGTTCAGGGAGCTGTTTTTT. Translated: CASSLRASFRELFF.

This clonotype has a handful of counts. The V gene is TRBV10-3, the J gene TRBJ1-4; D gene ambiguous. There are 13 residues in the CDR3. V was clipped by 3 bases and J by 5 bases, with 7 bases between them. From germline, CDR1 is ENHRY and CDR2 SYGVKD. CDR3 amino acids: CAISEGDNEKLFF. The CDR3 DNA reads as TGTGCCATCAGTGAAGGCGACAATGAAAAACTGTTTTTT.

This clonotype was found many times. The chain uses TRBV5-1 and TRBJ2-7, with D perhaps matching TRBD1 (7 bases). CDR1 is SGHRS, CDR2 YFSETQ, per germline. This CDR3 region has 15 residues. Trimming removed 0 bases from V and 7 bases from J, with 17 bases in between. In DNA, the CDR3 is TGCGCCAGCAGCTTGGCCTTTGGAGGGGGCGAGGAGCAGTACTTC. Protein product: CASSLAFGGGEEQYF.

V is TRBV11-2 and J is TRBJ2-3; the match to TRBD2 covers 8 bases. The CDR3 is 18 amino acids. V lost 2 bases, J lost 0 bases, and 10 bases stayed unmatched. Looked up from germline, CDR1 is SGHAT and CDR2 is FQNNGV. The CDR3: CASSLRAGTRDSTDTQYF. The CDR3 DNA reads as TGTGCCAGCAGCTTAAGGGCCGGGACTAGGGATAGCACAGATACGCAGTATTTT.

The chain combines TRBV23-1 with TRBJ2-3, with TRBD2 as a possible D gene (6 bases). TRBV23-1 is classed as an ORF, of uncertain function. CDR3 size: 23 residues. V was trimmed by 1 base and J by 0 bases, leaving 32 bases between them. The CDR3: CASSQFRGGAGLSGTASTDTQYF. The CDR3 bases are TGCGCCAGCAGTCAATTTCGAGGAGGGGCTGGGTTATCCGGGACGGCTAGCACAGATACGCAGTATTTT.

The chain joins TRBV5-6 to TRBJ2-2; the match to TRBD1 covers 7 bases. The CDR3 is made up of 15 amino acids. V dropped 1 base and J dropped 7; count of bases not matched to a gene: 7. The germline V gene encodes CDR1 SGHDT and CDR2 YYEEEE. CDR3 DNA sequence: TGTGCCAGCAGCTTGATAGGGGGCGCCGACGGGGAGCTGTTTTTT. Translation gives CASSLIGGADGELFF.

This chain joins TRBV20-1 and TRBJ2-7, with TRBD1 identical over 10 bases. Germline-derived CDR1 and CDR2 are DFQATT and SNEGSKA (reference sequence). The CDR3 is 13 amino acids. After removal of 6 bases from V and 5 bases from J, the junction contained 7 bases not matched to a gene. This CDR3 is CSAPTGGRDEQYF. The CDR3 nucleotides read TGCAGTGCCCCGACAGGGGGCCGGGACGAGCAGTACTTC.

The genes are TRBV20-1 and TRBJ1-1; 7 nucleotides align to TRBD1. The junction had 6 bases not matched to a gene; V was cut back by 4 bases and J by 1 base. Looked up from germline, CDR1 is DFQATT and CDR2 is SNEGSKA (reference sequence). CDR3 length: 14 amino acids. The CDR3 sequence is CSATIGTANTEAFF. CDR3 in DNA: TGCAGTGCTACTATCGGGACAGCGAACACTGAAGCTTTCTTT.

This clonotype was counted a few times. V usage is TRBV4-2 and J usage is TRBJ2-7; D possibly corresponds to TRBD1 (5 bases). The CDR3 is 12 residues long. Trimming stripped 5 bases from V and 4 bases from J, with 9 bases between. The germline V gene has CDR1 LGHNA and CDR2 YNFKEQ. The CDR3 bases are TGTGCCAGCAGCAAAACAGGTTACGAGCAGTACTTC. Its protein product is CASSKTGYEQYF.

The V call is TRBV24-1, the J call TRBJ2-2; no clear D. The CDR3 is 14 residues long. Trimming cost V 4 bases and J 7 bases, with 12 bases left between them. Germline lookup yields CDR1 KGHDR and CDR2 SFDVKD. For the CDR3, the DNA is TGTGCCACCAGTGACGCCCGTTTTATCGGGGAGCTGTTTTTT. The encoded protein is CATSDARFIGELFF.

This clonotype has more than one count but fewer than ten. The chain links TRBV20-1 to TRBJ2-7; TRBD2 aligns across 7 bases. In germline, CDR1 is DFQATT, CDR2 SNEGSKA (reference sequence). This CDR3 has 10 residues. The CDR3 region has the DNA TGCAGGATAGGGAGGGACGAGCAGTACTTC. Encoded protein: CRIGRDEQYF.

About this clonotype: Its ends do not fully match the called genes, so a read error is possible. CDR3 loop: CDSSSPGPGDLYEQYF. The CDR3 bases are TGTGACAGCAGCTCTCCGGGACCGGGGGATTTATACGAGCAGTACTTC. The chain has TRBV13 and TRBJ2-7; D is perhaps TRBD2 (6 bases). Germline values: CDR1 PRHDT, CDR2 FYEKMQ (reference sequence). The CDR3 runs to 16 residues.

This clonotype was recorded at least ten times. This sequence joins TRBV7-6 and TRBJ2-4, with D uncertain. There are 13 residues in the CDR3. Germline assignment: CDR1 SGHVS and CDR2 FNYEAQ. The ends were cut back, 6 bases at V and 8 bases at J, with 14 bases in the middle. Written as DNA, the CDR3 is TGTGCCAGCAGTCTCGAGTTTGGGGACATTCAGTACTTC. Translated, it gives CASSLEFGDIQYF.

This clonotype appeared many times. This sequence joins TRBV3-1 and TRBJ1-1; perhaps TRBD1 as D (5 bases). V lost 3 bases and J 6 bases, leaving 11 bases between the germline ends. This CDR3 region has 13 residues. Germline V gene lookup returns CDR1 LGHDT and CDR2 YNNKEL (reference sequence). This CDR3 is CASSQSTVAEAFF. CDR3 DNA sequence: TGTGCCAGCAGCCAGTCGACAGTTGCTGAAGCTTTCTTT.

This clonotype was counted a few times. The V gene is TRBV6-2 or TRBV6-3, the J gene TRBJ2-3; 12 bases fit TRBD2. This CDR3 has 21 residues. Germline loops: CDR1 MNHEY, CDR2 SVGEGT. V dropped 5 bases and J dropped 3; count of bases not matched to a gene: 21. The DNA for the CDR3 is TGTGCCAGCAGTCCAGGGTATTGGGTTTCGGCGCTAGCGGGGGGGACAGATACGCAGTATTTT. Translated: CASSPGYWVSALAGGTDTQYF.

The gene calls are TRBV11-2 and TRBJ2-3; a weak D match, TRBD2 (7 bases). CDR1 SGHAT and CDR2 FQNNGV come from the germline V gene. V lost 5 bases to trimming and J lost 2 bases, with 17 bases between them. This CDR3 is built from 16 residues. CDR3 sequence reads: CASSHRGRGNTDTQYF. The DNA of the CDR3 is TGTGCCAGCAGCCATCGGGGGCGGGGGAACACAGATACGCAGTATTTT.

The rearrangement links TRBV6-4 to TRBJ1-1; perhaps TRBD1 as D (5 bases). V was shortened by 2 bases and J by 6 bases, with 10 bases between the two germline ends. Germline loops: CDR1 MRHNA, CDR2 SNTAGT. CDR3 length: 13 amino acids. The CDR3: CASSDRGGAEAFF. The CDR3, as DNA: TGTGCCAGCAGTGACAGGGGAGGCGCTGAAGCTTTCTTT.

Only a few counts were recorded for this clonotype. The chain recombines TRBV6-1 with TRBJ2-5, with D perhaps TRBD1 (5 bases). Germline loops: CDR1 MNHNS, CDR2 SASEGT. This CDR3 has 15 amino acids. V was pared by 8 bases and J by 1 base, with 17 bases between. The CDR3, as DNA: TGTGCCAGCTCAGAGAGTCAGGGAAGCCAAGAGACCCAGTACTTC. It codes for CASSESQGSQETQYF.

The chain recombines TRBV6-5 with TRBJ2-3, with D maybe TRBD1 (5 bases). V shed 6 bases and J shed 7 bases, with 14 bases lying between them. This CDR3 is 13 amino acids long. The germline V gene has CDR1 MNHEY and CDR2 SVGAGI. The CDR3 reads CASRKGNGHTQYF. CDR3 nucleotide sequence: TGTGCCAGCAGAAAGGGGAATGGGCATACGCAGTATTTT.

V gene TRBV7-6 combines with J gene TRBJ2-1; D unclear. Trimming stripped 5 bases from V and 5 bases from J, with 13 bases between. CDR1 SGHVS and CDR2 FNYEAQ come from the germline V gene. The CDR3 length is 14 residues. The CDR3: CASSPGPSNNEQFF. In DNA, the CDR3 is TGTGCCAGCAGCCCCGGACCGAGTAACAATGAGCAGTTCTTC.

Only a few counts were recorded for this clonotype. The chain couples TRBV29-1 to TRBJ2-3; D is perhaps TRBD2 (6 bases). The CDR3 consists of 14 residues. The germline CDR1 and CDR2 sequences are SQVTM and ANQGSEA. V was shortened by 6 bases and J by 6 bases, with 19 bases between the two germline ends. CDR3 coding DNA: TGCAGCGTGATGGGGGTGGGAGGAGAGGATACGCAGTATTTT. As protein: CSVMGVGGEDTQYF.

This chain links TRBV20-1 with TRBJ2-2; the match to TRBD2 covers 8 bases. The CDR3 extends over 14 amino acids. The ends lost 0 bases at V and 7 bases at J; junction bases unmatched: 4. Germline V gene sequence: CDR1 DFQATT, CDR2 SNEGSKA (reference sequence). The CDR3 DNA sequence: TGCAGTGCTAGAGATCTGACTAGCGACGGGGAGCTGTTTTTT. The encoded protein is CSARDLTSDGELFF.